A selection of T cell receptor beta chains follows, all from one sample in a study of cytomegalovirus exposure and HLA in healthy donors. TCRdb's table, derived via immunoSEQ multiplex PCR, lists solely in-frame clones and lacks some. The sample carries 40,000 to 55,000 clones, about 77% recorded once. The sequencing input was PBMCs. The receptors originated from a woman in her 40s in good health and CMV-seropositive. Each CDR3 is given with its conserved first and last residue. D genes are given only for firm matches. Size is stated for part of the rows, as once, few or many counts, or as a class when the clone is expanded.

v_gene,j_gene,d_gene,abundance,CDR3nt,CDR3aa
TRBV7-9,TRBJ1-1,-,-,TGTGCCAGCAGCTTTGGGCACTCTCCGGTGGCGTTGGCTTTCTTT,CASSFGHSPVALAFF
TRBV6-5,TRBJ2-7,-,-,TGTGCCAGCAGGCGGGACTCTCTCCCCGTAGAGCAGTACTTC,CASRRDSLPVEQYF
TRBV28,TRBJ2-2,TRBD2,-,TGTGCCAGCAGTTTGCGGGGGTTTGGATCCGGGGAGCTGTTTTTT,CASSLRGFGSGELFF
TRBV28,TRBJ1-1,-,-,TGTGCCAGCAGTTTGGCGAACACTGAAGCTTTCTTT,CASSLANTEAFF
TRBV7-2,TRBJ2-7,TRBD2,-,TGTGCCAGCAGCTTAGTGGCGGGGGTTCTATCCTACGAGCAGTACTTC,CASSLVAGVLSYEQYF
TRBV18,TRBJ2-3,-,few,TGTGCCAGCTCACCACTTCCTAGCACAGATACGCAGTATTTT,CASSPLPSTDTQYF
TRBV6-5,TRBJ2-1,TRBD2,-,TGTGCCAGCAGCCCCGGGACTAGCGGAAACAATGAGCAGTTCTTC,CASSPGTSGNNEQFF
TRBV9,TRBJ1-4,TRBD1,-,TGTGCCAGCAGCGTAGCCCCGGACAGGGGTGAAAAACTGTTTTTT,CASSVAPDRGEKLFF
TRBV19,TRBJ2-3,-,-,TGTGCCGGTAGTATAGATCGCCAGACAGATACGCAGTATTTT,CAGSIDRQTDTQYF
TRBV7-6,TRBJ2-3,TRBD2,-,TGTGCCAGCAGCTTAAGGCGGACTAGCGGGGCCACAGATACGCAGTATTTT,CASSLRRTSGATDTQYF
TRBV6-5,TRBJ1-1,TRBD1,-,TGTGCCAGCAGTTACTTTCCGGGACAGCTCATCTTCTTT,CASSYFPGQLIFF